The entry below describes one TCR beta chain. Its antigen remains unidentified. This CDR3 is 14 amino acids long. The V gene's germline CDR1 is SGHDN and CDR2 FVKESK. V gave up 1 base and J gave up 4 bases, with 10 bases separating them. This record comes from a study of T cells in Graves' hyperthyroidism and ophthalmopathy. Study results and limitations: It was a median approximately 7.1 months before onset that the model predicted ophthalmopathy. Most clonotypes that expanded in the thyroid above 0.001 also showed up in blood.

The CDR3 regions of TCR beta were amplified from RNA transcripts. RT-PCR in the first round (using the HTBI primer set) targeted the TCR CDR3. TCRdb analysed the multiplex PCR reads with MiXCR anew, one entry per CDR3 protein. The data show hundreds of thousands of distinct CDR3 sequences, over 15% seen once. This clonotype was sampled from a woman in her sixties with Graves' ophthalmopathy. The rearrangement uses TRBV14 and TRBJ1-2; D unclear. Sequenced input: blood. In DNA, the CDR3 is TGTGCCAGCAGCCAAGCAGTCGGCCTCTATGGCTACACCTTC. This translates into CASSQAVGLYGYTF.